This TCR beta chain was obtained from a study of untreated major depressive disorder. Points on this clone: Its specificity is not known.

Donors lacked major illness, comorbidities, regular medication, drug use, or heavy drinking. Only in-frame clones appear in the TCRdb table, and some are missing; sequencing was by immunoSEQ multiplex PCR. The table shows 10,000 to 15,000 clones, with 90% to 95% occurring only once. The CDR3 is 15 amino acids. Trimming shortened V by 3 bases and J by 7 bases, and 16 bases separated the two germline ends. CDR1 is LNHNV, CDR2 YYDKDF, per germline (reference sequence). Study-wide results and caveats: Depressed patients' CD4+ T cells carried increased TRBV05-01 (Vbeta 5.1) usage versus control CD4+ T cells.

Specimen: CD4+ T cells from PBMCs. The chain recombines TRBV15 with TRBJ1-3; no clear D gene. The clonotype comes from a woman between 25 and 40 years old with major depressive disorder. The CDR3 protein is CATSSLALTGNTIYF. DNA for the CDR3: TGTGCCACCAGCAGTCTGGCCCTTACCGGTAACACCATATATTTT.